This T cell receptor beta chain was documented in a study of shared clonotypes between healthy human individuals (dated by TCRdb to 2018 to 2020). Concerning the study at large: The cohort included a few men and a couple of women between 18 and 49 years of age. Leukapheresis yielded between about 0.94 and 9 billion PBMCs per donor. For each donor, CD4 naive and CD4 memory were each given three plates, CD8 naive was given two plates, and CD8 memory was given one plate. To increase sequencing depth and limit assay-specific biases, different laboratories used diverse techniques to prepare libraries and sequence TCR repertoires. Blood TCR repertoires of about 5 healthy adults were deeply sequenced to estimate repertoire size and the extent of clonotype sharing between individuals.

The donors were healthy, HIV-negative adults who had no recently reported acute infections or vaccinations. All donors were Caucasian adults living in Nashville, Tennessee, USA. CD4+ T cells were enriched by magnetic negative selection; naive cells were then positively selected on CD45RA, and the negative fraction formed the memory subset. Blood was collected by leukapheresis, and PBMCs were isolated by Ficoll-Histopaque density gradient centrifugation and then cryopreserved in liquid nitrogen vapor phase. Analytical flow cytometry was used to check the purity and quantity of every magnetically sorted T cell population. Genomic DNA was isolated from each sorted fraction and quantified by UV absorbance on a Nanodrop 2000c. TCR CDR3 regions were amplified from genomic DNA by multiplex PCR using the deep immunoSEQ assay. Extracted genomic DNA from each cell subset was distributed evenly across all wells of several immunoSEQ 96-well plates, and each plate was treated as a replicate. For sorted subsets, each replicate PCR was loaded with 200 ng genomic DNA, equivalent to approximately 33,000 T cell genomes. The purified libraries were quantified using a Qubit 3.0 fluorometer, sized with a Bioanalyzer 2100, and then quantified again using the KAPA Library Quantification kit. Every immunoSEQ 96-well plate was sequenced on a dedicated single-read 150-cycle Illumina NextSeq 550 flow cell. Turning to the authors' computational methods: Because the immunoSEQ output held only junctional sequences and lacked quality scores, the filtering could not match the filtering applied to full-length reads. Sequences were annotated with PyIR, a Python wrapper for IgBLAST v1.9, and V/J genes and CDR3 were assigned using IMGT germline references. Reads were filtered out if the reads had weak V/J assignments (E-value above 1e-6), no CDR3, stop codons, out-of-frame junctions, or ambiguous translated residues. A V3J clonotype was defined by an identical inferred V gene, J gene, and CDR3 amino acid sequence. Percentage overlap between repertoires was computed as shared unique clonotypes divided by the size of the smaller repertoire. Repertoire richness was assessed with RTK rarefaction, the Chao1 estimator, and Recon v2.1 estimates of unobserved clonotypes. Generation probabilities were computed with OLGA for all TCRbeta clonotypes obtained by the gDNA method from a handful of donors. TCRdb re-hosts the immuneACCESS table, in-frame sequences only. Its copies lack some clones; in the studies checked, an unresolved V gene accounts for under half of them, and the cause for the rest is not known. The DNA gave D and trimming, while V, J and clone size come from that table. Here the sample has a few million clones; 80% to 95% occur a single time. The ten biggest clones cover approximately 0.39% of the sample.

As regards this clone: Its antigen is still unknown. Qualities for individual bases were not recorded, and no much larger clone is one base off. This sample includes further DNA sequences coding for the same CDR3.

Here is what the overall study found, with its caveats: Larger estimated clonotype richness was generally found for naive subsets than for memory subsets. Roughly 5.2% of naive CD4, 3.5% of naive CD8, around 2.3% of memory CD4, and over 0.35% of memory CD8 clonotypes were shared across several donors. Higher generation probabilities were observed for clonotypes shared by all four sorted-subset donors than for non-shared clonotypes. The small number of donors limited the genetic and exposure-history diversity represented. Pairwise subsampling led to the expectation that sequencing depth would affect the degree of clonotype sharing among donors. Sampling was limited to blood, and TCR repertoires in tissue likely differ from TCR repertoires in blood. Even with the large sequencing depth, rarefaction of the sorted-subset datasets indicated that sequencing was incomplete.

Trimming removed 2 bases from V and 0 bases from J, leaving 3 bases between the germline ends. CDR1 SGDLS and CDR2 YYNGEE were looked up in the germline V gene. Reading from cysteine to phenylalanine, the CDR3 counts 13 amino acids. Here the CDR3 DNA is all that survives: 39 bases in frame from base 1. The source is a young man in good health. Some clones in this sample may be carry-over from other donors' samples. Here the chain combines TRBV9 and TRBJ1-3, with the D gene not clear enough to name. The sample was naive CD4+ T cells from PBMCs. The cell subset or site label here, explained by the study, means: CD45RA+ positively selected. Here is the DNA: TGTGCCAGCAGCGTCGACTCTGGAAACACCATATATTTT. The resulting protein is CASSVDSGNTIYF. With the portions outside the CDR3 filled from the reference TRBV9 and TRBJ1-3 genes, the complete variable region becomes DSGVTQTPKHLITATGQRVTLRCSPRSGDLSVYWYQQSLDQGLQFLIQYYNGEERAKGNILERFSAQQFPDLHSELNLSSLELGDSALYFCASSVDSGNTIYFGEGSWLTVV.